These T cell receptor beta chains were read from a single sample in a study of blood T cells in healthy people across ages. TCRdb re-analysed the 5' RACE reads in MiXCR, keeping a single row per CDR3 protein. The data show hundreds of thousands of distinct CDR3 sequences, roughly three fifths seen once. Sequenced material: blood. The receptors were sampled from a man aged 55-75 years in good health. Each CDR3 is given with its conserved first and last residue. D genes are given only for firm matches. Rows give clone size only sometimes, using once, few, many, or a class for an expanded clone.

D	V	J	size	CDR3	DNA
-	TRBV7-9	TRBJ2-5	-	CASSSPGGTFQETQYF	TGTGCCAGCAGCTCACCCGGCGGCACTTTCCAAGAGACCCAGTACTTC
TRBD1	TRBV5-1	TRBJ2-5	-	CASSEGQGAGETQYF	TGCGCCAGCAGCGAAGGACAGGGGGCGGGAGAGACCCAGTACTTC
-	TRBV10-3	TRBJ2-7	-	CASTTGAGEQYF	TGTGCCAGCACGACGGGGGCGGGCGAGCAGTACTTC
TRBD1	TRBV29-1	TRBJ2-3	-	CSVDRDRGTDTQYF	TGCAGCGTGGACCGGGACAGGGGCACAGATACGCAGTATTTT
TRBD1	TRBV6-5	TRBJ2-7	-	CASSSPGQGHYEQYF	TGTGCCAGCAGTTCGCCGGGACAGGGGCACTACGAGCAGTACTTC
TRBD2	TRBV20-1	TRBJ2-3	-	CSARDLGGVGADTQYF	TGCAGTGCTAGAGATCTGGGAGGGGTAGGAGCAGATACGCAGTATTTT
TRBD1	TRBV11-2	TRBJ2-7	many	CASSFGQAYEQYF	TGTGCCAGCAGCTTCGGACAGGCCTACGAGCAGTACTTC
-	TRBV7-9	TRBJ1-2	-	CASSGDTLNYGYTF	TGTGCCAGCAGCGGGGACACTTTGAACTATGGCTACACCTTC
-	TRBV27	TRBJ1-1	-	CASSLGMSTEAFF	TGTGCCAGCAGTTTAGGGATGAGCACTGAAGCTTTCTTT
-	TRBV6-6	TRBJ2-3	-	CASSYLTSALADTQYF	TGTGCCAGCAGTTACCTCACGAGCGCACTTGCAGATACGCAGTATTTT
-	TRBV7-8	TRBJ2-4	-	CASSHSIAKNIQYF	TGTGCCAGCAGCCACAGTATAGCCAAAAACATTCAGTACTTC
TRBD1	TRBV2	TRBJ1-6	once	CAISGTGAYNSPLRF	TGTGCCATCTCCGGGACAGGGGCCTATAATTCACCCCTCCGCTTT
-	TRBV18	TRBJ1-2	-	CASSPGSGHGYTF	TGTGCCAGCTCACCGGGGTCAGGGCATGGCTACACCTTC
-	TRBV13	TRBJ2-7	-	CASSLNLHYEQYF	TGTGCCAGCAGCTTAAACCTCCACTACGAGCAGTACTTC
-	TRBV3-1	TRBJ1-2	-	CASSHGQGLYGYTF	TGTGCCAGCAGCCACGGGCAGGGGCTCTATGGCTACACCTTC
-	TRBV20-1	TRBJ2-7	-	CSARDWGGRSSYEQYF	TGCAGTGCTAGGGACTGGGGGGGGCGAAGCTCCTACGAGCAGTACTTC
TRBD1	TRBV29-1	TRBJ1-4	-	CSVRKGADEKLFF	TGCAGCGTTCGCAAGGGGGCTGATGAAAAACTGTTTTTT
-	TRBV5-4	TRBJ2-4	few	CASSLGQNIQYF	TGTGCCAGCAGCTTGGGCCAAAACATTCAGTACTTC
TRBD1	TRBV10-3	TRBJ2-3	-	CATETGGTDTQYF	TGTGCCACTGAGACAGGGGGCACAGATACGCAGTATTTT
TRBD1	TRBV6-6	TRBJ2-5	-	CASSYSDRERAQYF	TGTGCCAGCAGTTACTCGGACAGGGAGCGGGCCCAGTACTTC
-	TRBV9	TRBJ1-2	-	CASSVDPGSDYGYTF	TGTGCCAGCAGCGTAGATCCAGGGTCCGACTATGGCTACACCTTC
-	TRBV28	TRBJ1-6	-	CVSSVRNSPLHF	TGTGTCAGCAGCGTAAGGAATTCACCCCTCCACTTT
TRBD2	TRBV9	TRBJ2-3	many	CASSPGGNRYTDTQYF	TGTGCCAGCAGCCCGGGGGGGAACAGGTACACAGATACGCAGTATTTT
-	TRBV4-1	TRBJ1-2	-	CASGDYGYTF	TGCGCCAGCGGGGACTATGGCTACACCTTC
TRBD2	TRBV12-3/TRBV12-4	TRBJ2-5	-	CASSPGGSPLGEQYF	TGTGCCAGCAGTCCCGGGGGGTCCCCCCTCGGTGAGCAGTACTTC
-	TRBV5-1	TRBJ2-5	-	CASSILDTVWETQYF	TGCGCCAGCAGCATACTAGATACAGTCTGGGAGACCCAGTACTTC
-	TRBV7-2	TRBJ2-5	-	CASSLDGVQGAVTETQYF	TGTGCCAGCAGCTTAGACGGGGTGCAAGGGGCCGTCACGGAGACCCAGTACTTC
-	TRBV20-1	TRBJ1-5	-	CSAGGGNNQPQHF	TGCAGTGCCGGTGGAGGGAACAATCAGCCCCAGCATTTT
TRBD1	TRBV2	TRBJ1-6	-	CASRAEQGPRVPLHF	TGTGCCAGCAGGGCGGAACAGGGGCCCCGGGTCCCCCTCCACTTT
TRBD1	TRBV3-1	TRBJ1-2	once	CASSNRGGDYGYTF	TGTGCCAGCAGCAACAGGGGGGGGGACTATGGCTACACCTTC
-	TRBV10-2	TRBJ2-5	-	CASSESQETQYF	TGCGCCAGCAGTGAGTCCCAAGAGACCCAGTACTTC
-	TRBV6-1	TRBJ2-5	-	CASSDWGNQETQYF	TGTGCCAGCAGTGACTGGGGGAATCAAGAGACCCAGTACTTC
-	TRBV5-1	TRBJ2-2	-	CASSLRTVTNTGELFF	TGCGCCAGCAGCCTGAGGACGGTGACGAACACCGGGGAGCTGTTTTTT
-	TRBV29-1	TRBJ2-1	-	CSVEGVGARNEQFF	TGCAGCGTTGAAGGGGTAGGGGCAAGGAATGAGCAGTTCTTC
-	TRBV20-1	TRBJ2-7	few	CSATGETYEQYF	TGCAGTGCCACAGGTGAAACCTACGAGCAGTACTTC
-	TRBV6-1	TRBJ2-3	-	CASSPLTSTDTQYF	TGTGCCAGCAGTCCCCTGACTAGCACAGATACGCAGTATTTT
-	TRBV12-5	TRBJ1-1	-	CASGLNTEAFF	TGTGCTAGTGGCCTGAACACTGAAGCTTTCTTT
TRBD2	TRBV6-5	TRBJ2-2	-	CASSPGRGSNTGELFF	TGTGCCAGCAGTCCGGGGAGGGGTTCGAACACCGGGGAGCTGTTTTTT
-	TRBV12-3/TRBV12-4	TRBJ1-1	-	CASSAAGTPFTEAFF	TGTGCCAGCAGTGCCGCCGGGACACCCTTTACTGAAGCTTTCTTT
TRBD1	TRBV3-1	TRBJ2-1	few	CASSQMTGTYNEQFF	TGTGCCAGCAGCCAAATGACAGGGACCTACAATGAGCAGTTCTTC
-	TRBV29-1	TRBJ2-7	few	CSETRQSSYNEQYF	TGCAGCGAGACACGACAGAGCTCCTACAATGAGCAGTACTTC
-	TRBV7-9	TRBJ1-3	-	CASSPDGISGNTIYF	TGTGCCAGCAGCCCCGACGGAATCTCTGGAAACACCATATATTTT
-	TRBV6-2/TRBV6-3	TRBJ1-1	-	CASSAGLTENTEAFF	TGTGCCAGCAGCGCCGGACTAACCGAGAACACTGAAGCTTTCTTT